One sample yielded the 10 T cell receptor beta chains listed below, sequenced in a study of cytomegalovirus exposure and HLA in healthy donors. 60 Vbeta and 13 Jbeta primers were used in PCR. Libraries were prepared by immunoSEQ multiplex PCR; TCRdb keeps only in-frame clonotypes and omits some of them. The sample contains about 150,000 clones, 72% of which appear only once. Sequenced: PBMCs. These receptor sequences come from a man in his forties in good health and CMV-seronegative.

The chain has TRBV29-1 and TRBJ1-1; perhaps TRBD1 as D (5 bases). This CDR3 comprises 11 residues. Germline loops: CDR1 SQVTM, CDR2 ANQGSEA. V was cut by 7 bases and J by 5 bases, with 11 bases left in between. CDR3 nucleotide sequence: TGCAGCGAGGGGAAGGGGACTGAAGCTTTCTTT. Residues: CSEGKGTEAFF.

V and J are TRBV13 and TRBJ2-1, with no clear D. With 1 base removed from V and 4 bases from J, the gap between germline ends came to 5 bases. The CDR3 totals 13 residues. Per the germline V gene, CDR1 is PRHDT and CDR2 is FYEKMQ (reference sequence). The CDR3 region has the DNA TGTGCCAGCAGCTTAGCTAATTACAATGAGCAGTTCTTC. Protein: CASSLANYNEQFF.

V usage is TRBV6-6 and J usage is TRBJ2-7; 12 nucleotides match TRBD1. Germline lookup yields CDR1 MNHNY and CDR2 SVGAGI (reference sequence). Trimming at V came to 4 bases and at J to 6 bases, leaving 7 bases not matched to a gene. The CDR3 is made up of 15 amino acids. The CDR3 region has the DNA TGTGCCAGCAGTTGGGCCGGGACAGGGGGCGGCGAGCAGTACTTC. As protein: CASSWAGTGGGEQYF.

V gene TRBV18 combines with J gene TRBJ2-3; 11 bases are a match to TRBD2. CDR1 KGHSH and CDR2 LQKENI come from the germline V gene. The CDR3 consists of 15 residues. J was trimmed by 6 bases and V by 3 bases; bases with no gene match: 5. The CDR3: CASSPSGGAVDTQYF. The CDR3 DNA reads TGTGCCAGCTCACCTAGCGGGGGGGCCGTGGATACGCAGTATTTT.

This rearrangement joins TRBV30 to TRBJ2-1; D uncertain. This CDR3 contains 12 residues. Germline loops: CDR1 GTSNPN, CDR2 SVGIG (reference sequence). Trimming stripped 8 bases from V and 0 bases from J, with 8 bases between. The CDR3 protein is CASASSYNEQFF. CDR3 DNA sequence: TGTGCCAGTGCTAGCTCCTACAATGAGCAGTTCTTC.

V and J are TRBV28 and TRBJ1-1; D might be TRBD1 (5 bases). Germline V CDR1 and CDR2: MDHEN, SYDVKM. V was cut by 2 bases and J by 0 bases, with 10 bases left in between. The CDR3 is made up of 15 amino acids. CDR3 in DNA: TGTGCCAGCAGTTTAAGGGGTAGAGTGAACACTGAAGCTTTCTTT. It encodes CASSLRGRVNTEAFF. The variable domain in full, completed from reference TRBV28 and TRBJ1-1, reads DVKVTQSSRYLVKRTGEKVFLECVQDMDHENMFWYRQDPGLGLRLIYFSYDVKMKEKGDIPEGYSVSREKKERFSLILESASTNQTSMYLCASSLRGRVNTEAFFGQGTRLTVV.

The chain employs TRBV5-1 and TRBJ2-7; 8 positions agree with TRBD1. V shed 1 base, J shed 7 bases, and the junction held 10 bases outside the gene matches. This CDR3 comprises 15 residues. The germline gives CDR1 SGHRS, CDR2 YFSETQ. The DNA for the CDR3 is TGCGCCAGCAGCTTGTGGGCAGGGGGCGCGGAAGAGCAGTACTTC. It yields the protein CASSLWAGGAEEQYF.

This chain connects TRBV2 to TRBJ2-2, with TRBD2 matching over 11 bases. V was pared by 7 bases and J by 5 bases, with 12 bases of the junction left unmatched. CDR3 length: 17 residues. CDR1 and CDR2 (germline): SNHLY, FYNNEI. The DNA for the CDR3 is TGTGCCAGCACCTGGGGTAGCGGGGGGGCCAGAACCGGGGAGCTGTTTTTT. It specifies CASTWGSGGARTGELFF.

This clone has a single count. CDR3 in DNA: TGCGCCAGCAGCCAACCGACAGACTCTGGAAACACCATATATTTT. This encodes CASSQPTDSGNTIYF. The V and J genes are TRBV4-1 and TRBJ1-3, with D possibly TRBD1 on 5 matching bases. Trimming shortened V by 2 bases and J by 0 bases, and 8 bases separated the two germline ends. CDR3 length: 15 amino acids. Germline V lookup: CDR1 MGHRA, CDR2 YSYEKL.

The chain carries TRBV6-1 and TRBJ2-1, with 9 bases aligning to TRBD1. V was pared by 4 bases and J by 0 bases, with 10 bases of the junction left unmatched. In germline, CDR1 is MNHNS, CDR2 SASEGT. This CDR3 is 18 amino acids long. DNA of the CDR3: TGTGCCAGCAGTGCTACAGGGGGCAGGGATAGCTCCTACAATGAGCAGTTCTTC. It encodes CASSATGGRDSSYNEQFF.